The rows below give T cell receptor beta chains drawn from one sample of a study of cytomegalovirus exposure and HLA in healthy donors. TCRdb's table, derived via immunoSEQ multiplex PCR, lists solely in-frame clones and lacks some. This table holds some 110,000 clones, approximately 74% found once. Sequencing was carried out using PBMCs. These receptors all stem from a woman between 50 and 59 years old in good health and CMV-seropositive. Each CDR3 is given with its conserved first and last residue. The order of the fields is D gene, J gene, V gene, clone size, CDR3 protein, CDR3 DNA. D genes are given only for firm matches. Size values are once, few and many counts, or a class for expanded clones, and some rows have none.

>TRBD1|TRBJ1-5|TRBV7-8|-
CASSPPTQTGPNQPQHF
TGTGCCAGCAGCCCCCCTACTCAGACAGGGCCCAATCAGCCCCAGCATTTT
>TRBD2|TRBJ2-2|TRBV5-4|-
CASSLGLAGEVGELFF
TGTGCCAGCAGCCTCGGACTAGCGGGAGAGGTCGGGGAGCTGTTTTTT
>TRBD1|TRBJ2-7|TRBV6-1|-
CASSDVKDRAGYFTFGEQYF
TGTGCCAGCAGTGACGTTAAGGACAGGGCGGGTTATTTCACATTCGGCGAGCAGTACTTC
>-|TRBJ1-6|TRBV19|few
CASSSGGNSPLHF
TGTGCCAGTAGTTCCGGGGGTAATTCACCCCTCCACTTT
>-|TRBJ1-2|TRBV14|-
CASSQGQFYGYTF
TGTGCCAGCAGCCAAGGGCAGTTCTATGGCTACACCTTC
>TRBD2|TRBJ2-5|TRBV5-1|-
CASTLRLADLQETQYF
TGCGCCAGCACCCTTCGACTAGCGGACCTCCAAGAGACCCAGTACTTC
>TRBD1|TRBJ1-1|TRBV7-8|-
CASSVRGHTEAFF
TGTGCCAGCAGTGTCAGGGGGCACACTGAAGCTTTCTTT
>-|TRBJ2-1|TRBV11-2|-
CASSTLFADEQFF
TGTGCCAGCAGCACACTGTTTGCGGATGAGCAGTTCTTC
>TRBD1|TRBJ2-7|TRBV11-2|-
CASSLEKQGGDYEQYF
TGTGCCAGCAGCTTAGAGAAACAGGGGGGAGACTACGAGCAGTACTTC
>-|TRBJ2-5|TRBV4-1|-
CASSQESGPPGAQYF
TGCGCCAGCAGCCAGGAATCTGGCCCGCCGGGGGCCCAGTACTTC
>TRBD1|TRBJ1-4|TRBV29-1|-
CSVSRQGGEKLFF
TGCAGCGTTTCTCGACAGGGAGGAGAAAAACTGTTTTTT
>TRBD1|TRBJ2-1|TRBV7-2|-
CASSLIQGVYNEQFF
TGTGCCAGCAGCTTAATCCAGGGGGTGTACAATGAGCAGTTCTTC
>TRBD1|TRBJ1-2|TRBV29-1|-
CSVLGQETFYGYTF
TGCAGCGTCCTTGGACAGGAAACATTCTATGGCTACACCTTC
>TRBD2|TRBJ2-7|TRBV7-2|-
CASSLSGGTISYEQYF
TGTGCCAGCAGCTTAAGCGGGGGAACTATCTCCTACGAGCAGTACTTC
>-|TRBJ1-2|TRBV5-4|-
CASSLEQPYGYTF
TGTGCCAGCAGCTTGGAACAGCCCTATGGCTACACCTTC
>-|TRBJ1-4|TRBV27|-
CASSVRSQGIGEKLFF
TGTGCCAGCAGTGTTCGATCCCAGGGGATCGGTGAAAAACTGTTTTTT
>-|TRBJ1-2|TRBV7-9|-
CASSLSWGEKGYGYTF
TGTGCCAGCAGCTTAAGTTGGGGGGAGAAAGGCTATGGCTACACCTTC
>TRBD1|TRBJ1-5|TRBV19|-
CASSTTGGGHQPQHF
TGTGCCAGTAGTACTACAGGGGGCGGGCATCAGCCCCAGCATTTT
>-|TRBJ1-1|TRBV7-3|-
CASSLQENTEAFF
TGTGCCAGCAGCCTACAGGAGAACACTGAAGCTTTCTTT
>-|TRBJ1-2|TRBV6-5|-
CASRRDYGYTF
TGTGCCAGCAGACGGGACTATGGCTACACCTTC
>-|TRBJ2-2|TRBV7-9|once
CATQGSNTGELFF
TGTGCCACCCAGGGTTCGAACACCGGGGAGCTGTTTTTT
>TRBD2|TRBJ2-7|TRBV5-1|few
CASSSVTGRDQYF
TGCGCCAGCAGTTCTGTGACCGGGAGGGACCAGTACTTC
>TRBD2|TRBJ2-1|TRBV19|-
CASSTRLAGGVGARNEQFF
TGTGCCAGTAGTACCCGACTAGCGGGAGGGGTTGGGGCGAGGAATGAGCAGTTCTTC
>TRBD1|TRBJ2-1|TRBV5-8|-
CASSPGTGVVYNEQFF
TGTGCCAGCAGTCCCGGGACAGGGGTTGTGTACAATGAGCAGTTCTTC
>-|TRBJ2-1|TRBV28|-
CASSLTREGYNEQFF
TGTGCCAGCAGCTTAACTAGAGAGGGCTACAATGAGCAGTTCTTC
>-|TRBJ2-1|TRBV30|-
CAWSGLYNEQFF
TGTGCCTGGAGTGGCCTATACAATGAGCAGTTCTTC
>TRBD1|TRBJ2-3|TRBV7-6|-
CASSLAVRGQGLDTQYF
TGTGCCAGCAGCTTAGCAGTCCGGGGACAGGGGTTAGATACGCAGTATTTT
>TRBD1|TRBJ1-1|TRBV5-1|-
CASSPRQGSNTEAFF
TGCGCCAGCAGCCCTCGACAGGGATCGAACACTGAAGCTTTCTTT
>-|TRBJ1-1|TRBV4-1|-
CASSQGPGMNTEAFF
TGCGCCAGCAGCCAAGGTCCAGGAATGAACACTGAAGCTTTCTTT